The 26 T cell receptor beta chains reported below all come from one sample, sequenced in a study of T cell clusters in autoimmune cytopenias. Each sample's input was roughly 250 ng genomic DNA, some 34,000 genome equivalents. TRB rearrangements were amplified by touch-down multiplex PCR with mixed TRB-A/B primers. Using the multiplex PCR reads, TCRdb records one entry per CDR3 protein without DNA. The data include 6,000 to 7,000 distinct CDR3 sequences; the top ten clones carry around 7.1%. The sample also formed part of further work on T cell repertoires in aging, cancer and after chemotherapy.

Sequencing was performed on peripheral blood. The receptors were gathered from a human donor in good health.

The chain joins TRBV11-1 to TRBJ1-2; TCRdb lists TRBD1, though no DNA is available to test this call. The CDR3 is made up of 14 amino acids. The germline V gene has CDR1 SGHAT and CDR2 FQDESV (reference sequence). The CDR3 spells CASSEDRGSYGYTF.

The V gene is TRBV27, the J gene TRBJ2-1; the D call from TCRdb, TRBD1, cannot be confirmed without DNA. The CDR3 totals 16 residues. CDR1 and CDR2 from the germline V gene are MNHEY and SMNVEV (reference sequence). The CDR3 is CASSLGQGRGLNEQFF.

The chain recombines TRBV6-6 with TRBJ2-1; TCRdb picks TRBD2, but there is no DNA to check that call. This CDR3 spans 16 amino acids. The germline V gene has CDR1 MNHNY and CDR2 SVGAGI (reference sequence). The CDR3 loop is CASSYWGSGGMDEQFF.

The V call is TRBV28, the J call TRBJ2-7. CDR3 length equals 14 residues. The V gene's germline CDR1 is MDHEN and CDR2 SYDVKM. The CDR3 here is CASTSTREVYEQYF.

Considering frequency, this clonotype is medium-sized. The rearrangement links TRBV20-1 to TRBJ2-7. Germline CDR1 reads DFQATT; CDR2 reads SNEGSKA (reference sequence). The CDR3 contains 12 residues. The CDR3 here is CSARDLEEEQYF.

By frequency, this clonotype is medium-sized. The chain recombines TRBV5-6 with TRBJ2-1; absent DNA, TCRdb's TRBD2 call cannot be checked. The germline V gene has CDR1 SGHDT and CDR2 YYEEEE. The CDR3 extends over 15 amino acids. The CDR3 loop reads CASTPGPSGGYEQFF.

This clonotype is classed as medium-sized by frequency. The gene calls are TRBV15 and TRBJ1-5; TCRdb gives TRBD1 as the D gene, but with no DNA this cannot be confirmed. From germline, CDR1 is LNHNV and CDR2 YYDKDF (reference sequence). The length of the CDR3 is 16 residues. The CDR3 sequence: CATSRDLDRGNQPQHF.

This clonotype ranks as medium-sized in terms of frequency. The CDR3: CASSGTGLHEQFF. The chain has TRBV6-1 and TRBJ2-1; TCRdb's assignment of TRBD1 cannot be checked, as there is no DNA. The length of the CDR3 is 13 residues. CDR1 is MNHNS, CDR2 SASEGT, per germline.

V usage is TRBV7-6 and J usage is TRBJ1-1; TCRdb reports TRBD1, a call that lacks DNA to check it against. CDR3 length: 14 residues. Germline lookup yields CDR1 SGHVS and CDR2 FNYEAQ. The CDR3 is CASSFGQGNTEAFF. Drawing the rest from reference TRBV7-6 and TRBJ1-1, the complete variable domain is GAGVSQSPRYKVTKRGQDVALRCDPISGHVSLYWYRQALGQGPEFLTYFNYEAQQDKSGLPNDRFSAERPEGSISTLTIQRTEQRDSAMYRCASSFGQGNTEAFFGQGTRLTVV.

This clonotype is medium-sized by frequency. This chain links TRBV6-5 with TRBJ1-1; lacking DNA, the TRBD1 call made by TCRdb goes unchecked. The CDR3 runs to 15 residues. Per the germline V gene, CDR1 is MNHEY and CDR2 is SVGAGI. This CDR3 is CASSRVGGLSTEAFF.

The chain joins TRBV27 to TRBJ1-1. The length of the CDR3 is 18 residues. The germline CDR1 and CDR2 sequences are MNHEY and SMNVEV (reference sequence). The chain's CDR3 is CASSLSVGEGDGTAEAFF.

The rearrangement joins TRBV18 to TRBJ2-4; TCRdb picks TRBD2, but there is no DNA to check that call. Germline loops: CDR1 KGHSH, CDR2 LQKENI. The CDR3 consists of 17 residues. CDR3 residues: CASSPPPSGIAKNIQYF.

This chain joins TRBV24-1 and TRBJ1-1. The CDR3 sequence is 13 residues long. The V gene's germline CDR1 is KGHDR and CDR2 SFDVKD. The CDR3 loop is CATSDQWLSEAFF.

This clonotype is called medium-sized (0.01 to 0.1%) based on its frequency. The rearrangement links TRBV12-3 or TRBV12-4 to TRBJ2-1; TCRdb names TRBD1, which stays unverified in the absence of DNA. The CDR3 is made up of 12 amino acids. The CDR3 loop is CASGTVGHEQFF.

The chain combines TRBV20-1 with TRBJ1-2; the TRBD1 assignment by TCRdb is unverifiable without DNA. The CDR3 runs to 13 residues. Germline V gene sequence: CDR1 DFQATT, CDR2 SNEGSKA (reference sequence). The CDR3: CSASARVDYGYTF.

The chain carries TRBV13 and TRBJ1-1; TCRdb proposes TRBD1, but this gene call is untestable without DNA. Germline V gives CDR1 PRHDT, CDR2 FYEKMQ (reference sequence). The CDR3 length is 14 residues. CDR3: CASRQGEVNTEAFF.

This clonotype is deemed medium-sized by its frequency. CDR3 in amino acids: CASSRPGQGVYEQYF. V is TRBV18 and J is TRBJ2-7; absent DNA, TCRdb's TRBD1 call cannot be checked. This CDR3 contains 15 residues. In germline, CDR1 is KGHSH, CDR2 LQKENI. Combining the CDR3 with reference TRBV18 and TRBJ2-7 gives the whole variable domain NAGVMQNPRHLVRRRGQEARLRCSPMKGHSHVYWYRQLPEEGLKFMVYLQKENIIDESGMPKERFSAEFPKEGPSILRIQQVVRGDSAAYFCASSRPGQGVYEQYFGPGTRLTVT.

According to its frequency, this clonotype is medium-sized. This chain uses TRBV19 with TRBJ1-5; TCRdb selects TRBD1, and the lack of DNA leaves this call unchecked. Germline assignment: CDR1 LNHDA and CDR2 SQIVND (reference sequence). The CDR3 spans 15 residues. The CDR3 sequence is CASSSTGTGDQPQHF. Full variable domain (missing parts from reference TRBV19 and TRBJ1-5): DGGITQSPKYLFRKEGQNVTLSCEQNLNHDAMYWYRQDPGQGLRLIYYSQIVNDFQKGDIAEGYSVSREKKESFPLTVTSAQKNPTAFYLCASSSTGTGDQPQHFGDGTRLSIL.

The chain uses TRBV10-3 and TRBJ2-5; lacking DNA, the TRBD2 call made by TCRdb goes unchecked. The CDR3 extends over 16 amino acids. The germline gives CDR1 ENHRY, CDR2 SYGVKD. CDR3 sequence reads: CAIRGSNSGAQETQYF.

The rearrangement uses TRBV20-1 and TRBJ1-5; TCRdb's D call, TRBD1, is unchecked because there is no DNA. The germline CDR1 and CDR2 sequences are DFQATT and SNEGSKA (reference sequence). The CDR3 runs to 13 residues. The CDR3 region is CSAASGFNQPQHF.

This clonotype is identified as medium-sized (0.01 to 0.1%) from frequency. V gene TRBV7-9 combines with J gene TRBJ2-7; as DNA is missing, the TRBD1 call by TCRdb cannot be tested. The germline gives CDR1 SEHNR, CDR2 FQNEAQ (reference sequence). This CDR3 comprises 14 residues. CDR3 amino acids: CASSSSTGTYEQYF.

This clonotype is medium-sized (0.01 to 0.1%) by frequency. This chain joins TRBV6-6 and TRBJ1-6; absent DNA, TCRdb's TRBD1 call cannot be checked. CDR1 and CDR2 (germline): MNHNY, SVGAGI (reference sequence). CDR3 length: 15 amino acids. CDR3 sequence reads: CASSYSPGVYSPLHF.

The chain employs TRBV5-4 and TRBJ2-3; TCRdb returns TRBD1, unconfirmable since there is no DNA. CDR1 and CDR2 (germline): SGHNT, YYREEE (reference sequence). The CDR3 has 15 residues. The CDR3 protein is CASSLPQGARDTQYF.

This clonotype is classed as medium-sized by frequency. The chain employs TRBV5-4 and TRBJ1-2; TCRdb names TRBD1, which stays unverified in the absence of DNA. The CDR3 has 15 amino acids. CDR1 is SGHNT, CDR2 YYREEE, per germline (reference sequence). The CDR3 region is CASSREGQGEGGYTF.

This clonotype shows up as medium-sized by frequency. The chain combines TRBV18 with TRBJ1-6; there is no DNA to check the TCRdb D call of TRBD1. This CDR3 is 17 amino acids long. CDR1 and CDR2 from the germline V gene are KGHSH and LQKENI. This CDR3 is CASSPPPGQGGGSPLHF.

This chain uses TRBV24-1 with TRBJ1-2; TCRdb's D call, TRBD1, is unchecked because there is no DNA. Germline assignment: CDR1 KGHDR and CDR2 SFDVKD. The CDR3 is 13 amino acids. The CDR3 is CATSRTGMGGYTF.